The source of this TCR beta chain is a study of blood T cell repertoires in COVID-19. Original processing methods: Estimation of nucleated cell counts was performed using reference gene primer amplification. Libraries were prepared by immunoSEQ multiplex PCR; TCRdb keeps only in-frame clonotypes and omits some of them. From that table come the V and J calls and clone size; the DNA was used to work out D and trimming. The data hold 450,000 or so clones, with approximately 90% observed a single time. Deletions cut 0 bases from V and 6 bases from J, with 17 bases between. The germline V gene encodes CDR1 MGHRA and CDR2 YSYEKL. This CDR3 spans 17 amino acids.

Sequenced: peripheral blood. This TCR was recovered from a man between 18 and 29 years old with COVID-19, enrolled during active disease. This chain connects TRBV4-1 to TRBJ2-2; D possibly corresponds to TRBD2 (5 bases). The CDR3 is CASSQEWRPGESGELFF. The CDR3 DNA follows: TGCGCCAGCAGCCAAGAATGGAGGCCCGGGGAGTCCGGGGAGCTGTTTTTT.